The 14 T cell receptor beta chains presented below share a single source sample, sequenced in a study of T cell responses to AZD1222 COVID-19 vaccine. The data were produced by immunoSEQ multiplex PCR, yet TCRdb's version contains in-frame clones alone and is incomplete. The table shows 70,000 to 90,000 clones, with approximately 80% occurring only once. The source was peripheral blood, collected on day 0 of AZD1222 vaccination. The source of these receptors is an adult in good health.

This rearrangement joins TRBV7-6 to TRBJ2-3; no clear D. The V gene's germline CDR1 is SGHVS and CDR2 FNYEAQ. This CDR3 contains 13 residues. V was pared by 0 bases and J by 5 bases, with 6 bases between. Written as DNA, the CDR3 is TGTGCCAGCAGCTTAGCGGGCGGAGATACGCAGTATTTT. Amino acids: CASSLAGGDTQYF.

This clone was detected many times. The V call is TRBV5-1, the J call TRBJ1-1; D may be TRBD1 (5 bases). V lost 1 base and J 0 bases, leaving 19 bases between the germline ends. This CDR3 comprises 18 residues. Germline values: CDR1 SGHRS, CDR2 YFSETQ. The CDR3, as DNA: TGCGCCAGCAGCTTGCAGCCCCCGGGGGAGGCCATGAACACTGAAGCTTTCTTT. Its translation is CASSLQPPGEAMNTEAFF.

The gene calls are TRBV6-6 and TRBJ1-5, with TRBD1 matching 9 bases. V lost 6 bases and J lost 4; bases outside the gene matches: 4. CDR1 and CDR2 from the germline V gene are MNHNY and SVGAGI (reference sequence). There are 14 residues in the CDR3. CDR3 loop: CASRSTGGNQPQHF. The CDR3 DNA sequence: TGTGCCAGCAGATCGACAGGGGGTAATCAGCCCCAGCATTTT.

The chain joins TRBV28 to TRBJ1-2; the match to TRBD1 covers 9 bases. The CDR3 contains 12 residues. The germline V gene encodes CDR1 MDHEN and CDR2 SYDVKM. The junction had 4 bases not matched to a gene; V was cut back by 2 bases and J by 12 bases. The chain's CDR3 is CASSLGTGHDTF. The DNA for the CDR3 is TGTGCCAGCAGTTTAGGGACAGGGCACGACACCTTC.

This clone occurred a few times. In the same sample, other DNA sequences code for this CDR3. This rearrangement joins TRBV19 to TRBJ1-5; D perhaps matches TRBD1 (6 bases). From germline, CDR1 is LNHDA and CDR2 SQIVND (reference sequence). Trimming cost V 7 bases and J 0 bases, with 10 bases left between them. This CDR3 spans 14 amino acids. CDR3 residues: CASTDRYSNQPQHF. For the CDR3, the DNA is TGTGCCAGTACCGACAGGTATAGCAATCAGCCCCAGCATTTT.

As DNA, the CDR3 is TGTGCCAGCTCCACAGTTCTCTCCGAGCAGTACTTC. Its translation is CASSTVLSEQYF. V and J are TRBV28 and TRBJ2-7, with unresolved D. The CDR3 runs to 12 residues. Trimming left V 8 bases short and J 6 bases short, with 14 bases between. Germline CDR1 and CDR2: MDHEN and SYDVKM.

The chain employs TRBV16 and TRBJ1-2; tentatively, D is TRBD1 (5 bases). Germline CDR1 reads KGHSY; CDR2 reads FQNENV. Trimming cost V 0 bases and J 8 bases, with 10 bases left between them. The CDR3 sequence is 13 residues long. The CDR3 loop is CASSQSGTTGYTF. CDR3 bases: TGTGCCAGCAGCCAATCGGGGACTACGGGCTACACCTTC.

This sequence joins TRBV3-1 (or the pseudogene TRBV3-2) and TRBJ2-2; the D gene is possibly TRBD1 (5 bases). The CDR3 length is 16 residues. Trimming took off 4 bases at V and 6 bases at J, with 18 bases between the two ends. CDR1 is LGHDT and CDR2 is YNNKEL in the germline V gene (reference sequence). The CDR3 DNA reads as TGTGCCAGCAGCCCCCCCATTGGGGCCGGTGCCGGGGAGCTGTTTTTT. Protein sequence: CASSPPIGAGAGELFF.

This chain connects TRBV4-1 to TRBJ2-7; tentative D call: TRBD1 (6 bases). The CDR3 length is 17 residues. V lost 1 base and J lost 4, with 20 bases in between. CDR1 and CDR2 (germline): MGHRA, YSYEKL. CDR3 loop: CASSQVPNTGTSYEQYF. The CDR3 nucleotides read TGCGCCAGCAGCCAAGTACCAAATACCGGGACAAGTTACGAGCAGTACTTC.

The J gene is TRBJ2-5, the V gene TRBV3-1 (or the pseudogene TRBV3-2); TRBD2 is a possible D gene (5 bases). Germline V gives CDR1 LGHDT, CDR2 YNNKEL (reference sequence). CDR3 length equals 13 residues. Trimming took off 5 bases at V and 5 bases at J, with 12 bases between the two ends. In DNA form, the CDR3 reads TGTGCCAGCAGCGGACTGAGTAGCGAGACCCAGTACTTC. Translated, it gives CASSGLSSETQYF.

A few counts support this clone. The rearrangement joins TRBV7-9 to TRBJ2-7; weak D call: TRBD2 (5 bases). Trimming pared 0 bases from V and 1 base from J, leaving 7 bases between. The CDR3 runs to 14 residues. CDR1 is SEHNR, CDR2 FQNEAQ, per germline (reference sequence). CDR3 DNA sequence: TGTGCCAGCAGCTTAGCGGGAGTATCCTACGAGCAGTACTTC. It encodes CASSLAGVSYEQYF.

In its sample, this clone was seen a few times. The CDR3 loop is CASRLAPAMRGILDAQYF. The CDR3 region has the DNA TGTGCCAGCAGGCTAGCACCGGCAATGAGAGGTATATTGGATGCGCAGTATTTT. This chain links TRBV28 with TRBJ2-3; the D gene is possibly TRBD2 (5 bases). The CDR3 sequence is 18 residues long. The germline V and J ends were trimmed by 6 bases and 10 bases, with 32 bases remaining between them. Germline V gene lookup returns CDR1 MDHEN and CDR2 SYDVKM.

The chain is built from TRBV5-4 and TRBJ1-6; the match to TRBD1 covers 9 bases. Unmatched junction bases numbered 6, after V lost 3 bases and J lost 2 bases. From germline, CDR1 is SGHNT and CDR2 YYREEE (reference sequence). CDR3 length: 17 amino acids. The CDR3 bases are TGTGCCAGCAGCTCCGGACAGGGGCAGGCCTATAATTCACCCCTCCACTTT. It codes for CASSSGQGQAYNSPLHF.

The chain joins TRBV6-1 to TRBJ2-1; TRBD2 might be the D (5 bases). This CDR3 contains 13 residues. V was pared by 3 bases and J by 4 bases, with 7 bases between. Germline CDR1 reads MNHNS; CDR2 reads SASEGT. The CDR3 sequence is CASSDRDYNEQFF. In nucleotides, the CDR3 is TGTGCCAGCAGTGATCGGGATTACAATGAGCAGTTCTTC.